A selection of T cell receptor beta chains follows, all from one sample in a study of blood T cell repertoires in COVID-19. Libraries were prepared by immunoSEQ multiplex PCR; TCRdb keeps only in-frame clonotypes and omits some of them. The sample shows 65,000 to 90,000 clones, roughly 87% of them seen only once. Sequenced input: peripheral blood. The source of these receptors is a man under 40 with acute or convalescent COVID-19. The CDR3 runs from the conserved cysteine through the conserved F or W. A D gene is named only where the DNA matches it firmly. A clone size is listed for some rows: how often the clone was seen (once, few, many), or a class if it is expanded.

j_call d_call v_call cdr3_length clone_size cdr3_aa cdr3_nt
TRBJ1-3 NA TRBV18 14 NA CASSPQLGAGTIYF TGTGCCAGCTCACCTCAGCTTGGGGCTGGCACCATATATTTT
TRBJ2-7 TRBD1 TRBV7-9 19 NA CASSLSNRDRVPIFSEQYF TGTGCCAGCAGCTTGAGCAACCGGGACAGGGTACCGATTTTTAGTGAGCAGTACTTC
TRBJ2-3 TRBD2 TRBV27 15 NA CASSFGAGGMDTQYF TGTGCCAGCAGTTTCGGAGCGGGAGGGATGGATACGCAGTATTTT
TRBJ1-3 NA TRBV2 14 NA CASGDSGSRNTIYF TGTGCCAGCGGCGACAGCGGGTCGCGAAACACCATATATTTT
TRBJ2-7 TRBD1 TRBV7-9 12 NA CAGGQTPYEQYF TGTGCCGGGGGACAGACCCCCTACGAGCAGTACTTC
TRBJ1-6 NA TRBV7-7 17 NA CASSSDYKRSYNSPLHF TGTGCTAGCAGCTCCGACTATAAGAGGTCCTATAATTCACCCCTCCACTTT
TRBJ2-7 TRBD1 TRBV24-1 15 NA CATSESGTGDHEQYF TGTGCCACCAGTGAGTCCGGGACAGGGGACCACGAGCAGTACTTC
TRBJ2-1 TRBD2 TRBV28 13 NA CASSSGGVNEQFF TGTGCCAGCAGCTCGGGGGGAGTGAATGAGCAGTTCTTC
TRBJ2-5 NA TRBV11-2 17 NA CASSLDGNGKGQETQYF TGTGCCAGCAGCTTAGATGGAAACGGGAAGGGCCAAGAGACCCAGTACTTC
TRBJ2-2 TRBD1 TRBV19 18 NA CASSMLRGQGVVTGELFF TGTGCCAGTAGTATGTTACGGGGACAGGGGGTGGTCACCGGGGAGCTGTTTTTT
TRBJ2-1 NA TRBV12-5 11 once CASGLGSEQFF TGTGCTAGTGGTTTGGGTAGTGAGCAGTTCTTC
TRBJ2-7 NA TRBV7-3 13 NA CASSQGGSGEQYF TGTGCCAGCAGCCAAGGAGGGTCGGGCGAGCAGTACTTC
TRBJ1-1 NA TRBV9 15 NA CASSESGVPTTEAFF TGTGCCAGCAGCGAGAGCGGGGTGCCGACCACTGAAGCTTTCTTT
TRBJ2-7 TRBD1 TRBV18 14 NA CASSPPQGTYEQYF TGTGCCAGCTCACCACCACAGGGGACCTACGAGCAGTACTTC
TRBJ1-2 NA TRBV7-9 15 NA CASSLGGSADYGYTF TGTGCCAGCAGCTTAGGGGGCTCGGCAGACTATGGCTACACCTTC
TRBJ2-2 NA TRBV29-1 13 NA CSVVKQGSGELFF TGCAGCGTTGTAAAACAGGGATCTGGGGAGCTGTTTTTT
TRBJ2-3 NA TRBV6-4 15 once CASSDGPTGTDTQYF TGTGCCAGCAGTGACGGTCCAACGGGGACAGATACGCAGTATTTT
TRBJ2-3 NA TRBV28 16 once CASSRGGGTITDTQYF TGTGCCAGCAGTAGGGGGGGTGGGACCATCACAGATACGCAGTATTTT
TRBJ2-1 TRBD2 TRBV28 15 NA CASSLSLAGVGEQFF TGTGCCAGCAGTTTAAGCCTAGCGGGAGTAGGTGAGCAGTTCTTC
TRBJ1-2 NA TRBV6-6 16 NA CASSHPHDRRPYGYTF TGTGCCAGCAGTCACCCCCACGACAGGCGCCCTTATGGCTACACCTTC
TRBJ1-4 NA TRBV28 14 NA CASTTQATNEKLFF TGTGCCAGCACCACGCAGGCAACTAATGAAAAACTGTTTTTT
TRBJ2-3 TRBD2 TRBV5-1 14 once CASSLPAGVDTQYF TGCGCCAGCAGCTTGCCAGCGGGAGTAGATACGCAGTATTTT
TRBJ2-7 NA TRBV6-5 14 NA CASSPTPSSYEQYF TGTGCCAGCAGCCCCACTCCGAGCTCCTACGAGCAGTACTTC
TRBJ1-5 NA TRBV6-5 14 NA CARSGGGGNQPQHF TGTGCCAGGTCGGGGGGGGGCGGCAATCAGCCCCAGCATTTT